This T cell receptor (beta chain) was identified in a study of T-cell memory formation after mild COVID-19. Study summary: There were largely donor-specific TCR clusters.

The 5'RACE method, run with constant-segment primers, produced TCR alpha and TCR beta cDNA libraries (carrying sample barcodes and UMIs). TCRdb itself ran the 5' RACE reads through MiXCR, one entry per CDR3 protein. The sample records just over 200,000 distinct CDR3 sequences, more than 8% being singletons. Germline V gene sequence: CDR1 MNHEY, CDR2 SVGAGI. The CDR3 consists of 15 residues. V was trimmed by 0 bases and J by 10 bases, leaving 16 bases between them. The specimen was PBMCs or a T cell subset sorted from them (not recorded which). The V gene is TRBV6-5, the J gene TRBJ2-1; TRBD1 might be the D (6 bases). This TCR derives from a man aged 18-30 years who had mild COVID-19 (a few samples of this study predate the infection). Cell type and time point are not known. As DNA, the CDR3 is TGTGCCAGCAGTTACTCGTCAGGGGCCCCCAGGGAGCAGTTCTTC. Its translation is CASSYSSGAPREQFF.